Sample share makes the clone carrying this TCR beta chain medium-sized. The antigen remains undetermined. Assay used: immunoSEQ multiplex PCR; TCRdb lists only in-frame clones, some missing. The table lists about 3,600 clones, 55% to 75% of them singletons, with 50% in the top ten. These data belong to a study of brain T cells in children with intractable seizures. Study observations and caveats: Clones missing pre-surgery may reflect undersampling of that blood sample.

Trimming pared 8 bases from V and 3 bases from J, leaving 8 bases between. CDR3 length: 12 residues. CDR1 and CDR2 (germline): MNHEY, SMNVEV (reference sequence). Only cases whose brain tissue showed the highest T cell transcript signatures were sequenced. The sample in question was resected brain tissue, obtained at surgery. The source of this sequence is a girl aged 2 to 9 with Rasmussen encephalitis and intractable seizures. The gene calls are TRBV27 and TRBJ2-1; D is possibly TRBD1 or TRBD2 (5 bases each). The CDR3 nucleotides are TGTGCCAGCCGGGACGGCTACAATGAGCAGTTCTTC. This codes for CASRDGYNEQFF.